Listed below are T cell receptor beta chains from one sample, sequenced in a study of blood T cells in healthy people across ages. TCRdb ran MiXCR on the 5' RACE reads and lists one entry per CDR3 protein. The repertoire consists of some 1,000,000 distinct CDR3 sequences, with less than 25% occurring once and the leading ten covering less than 0.85%. A further study also used this sample, focusing on T cells of mothers and their children.

The sample comprised blood. These receptors originate from a girl aged 2 to 10 in good health. Each CDR3 is given with its conserved first and last residue. A D gene is named only where the DNA matches it firmly. Where a row states a size, it is once, few, many or the class of an expanded clone; other rows omit it.

d_gene	abundance	v_gene	j_gene	CDR3aa	CDR3nt
NA	NA	TRBV29-1	TRBJ2-5	CSANMGRETQYF	TGCAGCGCGAATATGGGGAGGGAGACCCAGTACTTC
NA	NA	TRBV7-2	TRBJ2-1	CASGHTGNEQFF	TGTGCCAGCGGCCACACAGGGAATGAGCAGTTCTTC
TRBD2	NA	TRBV5-6	TRBJ2-1	CASSLDGGAHYEQFF	TGTGCCAGCAGCTTGGACGGGGGGGCCCACTATGAGCAGTTCTTC
TRBD2	once	TRBV4-1	TRBJ2-3	CASSQTGLPSDTQYF	TGCGCCAGCAGCCAGACGGGACTACCTTCGGATACGCAGTATTTT
NA	few	TRBV6-2/TRBV6-3	TRBJ2-7	CASSYGVKNLNYEQYF	TGTGCCAGCAGTTACGGCGTGAAGAACCTAAACTACGAGCAGTACTTC
TRBD1	NA	TRBV29-1	TRBJ2-2	CSVVSGQGAGGELFF	TGCAGTGTTGTGTCCGGACAGGGGGCCGGCGGGGAGCTGTTTTTT
NA	NA	TRBV13	TRBJ2-1	CASSLEEWDNEQFF	TGCGCCAGCAGCTTAGAGGAGTGGGACAATGAGCAGTTCTTC
NA	few	TRBV18	TRBJ2-1	CASSPGESEQFF	TGTGCCAGCTCACCAGGGGAATCCGAGCAGTTCTTC
NA	few	TRBV3-1	TRBJ1-4	CASSQDRIVNEKLFF	TGTGCCAGCAGCCAAGACAGAATTGTTAATGAAAAACTGTTTTTT
NA	NA	TRBV13	TRBJ2-1	CASSLKSNEQFF	TGTGCCAGCAGCCTAAAGTCTAATGAGCAGTTCTTC
NA	few	TRBV6-6	TRBJ1-2	CASSYTADSPFGYTF	TGTGCCAGCAGCTACACGGCGGACAGCCCCTTTGGCTACACCTTC
NA	NA	TRBV7-8	TRBJ2-7	CASSPGTANVYEQYF	TGTGCCAGCAGCCCCGGGACCGCAAACGTCTACGAGCAGTACTTC
TRBD2	NA	TRBV20-1	TRBJ2-5	CSARLAGAPKTQYF	TGCAGTGCTAGACTAGCGGGGGCCCCGAAGACCCAGTACTTC
NA	NA	TRBV7-2	TRBJ2-5	CASRTRGLQETQYF	TGTGCCAGCAGGACACGGGGACTCCAAGAGACCCAGTACTTC
TRBD2	few	TRBV7-3	TRBJ2-3	CASSSLGRGGTDTQYF	TGTGCCAGCAGCTCCCTGGGGCGGGGGGGCACAGATACGCAGTATTTT
TRBD1	NA	TRBV28	TRBJ2-2	CASSCPTGEYTGELFF	TGTGCCAGCAGTTGTCCTACAGGGGAATACACCGGGGAGCTGTTTTTT
NA	NA	TRBV7-9	TRBJ2-3	CASSDTRSVTDTQYF	TGTGCCAGCAGCGACACAAGGAGCGTCACAGATACGCAGTATTTT
NA	NA	TRBV10-3	TRBJ2-5	CAISNRPGTGETQYF	TGTGCCATCAGCAACCGGCCGGGGACCGGAGAGACCCAGTACTTC
TRBD1	NA	TRBV9	TRBJ2-1	CASGWTGNNGQFF	TGTGCCAGCGGTTGGACAGGGAACAATGGGCAGTTCTTC
NA	few	TRBV6-6	TRBJ1-1	CASSPSEGVLYTEAFF	TGTGCCAGCAGCCCGTCAGAGGGAGTTTTGTACACTGAAGCTTTCTTT
TRBD2	NA	TRBV15	TRBJ2-1	CATTSDGTRQFF	TGTGCCACCACTTCAGACGGGACTAGGCAGTTCTTC
TRBD2	NA	TRBV7-9	TRBJ2-1	CASKGSTGLAGSDEQFF	TGTGCCAGCAAAGGCAGTACGGGACTAGCGGGAAGCGATGAGCAGTTCTTC